The T cell receptor (beta chain) described here comes from a study of blood T cells in healthy people across ages. Findings and limits, study-wide: Significant beta diversity loss was already apparent by age approximately 36, declining roughly linearly.

Each donor supplied approximately 10 milliliters of peripheral blood. Remarks on this clonotype: Its target is not known.

The V end lost 7 bases, the J end lost 0 bases, and 8 bases lay between the germline ends. There are 13 residues in the CDR3. Germline V gene data show CDR1 as SGDLS and CDR2 as YYNGEE. Through a sample-barcoded 5' primer and a J-beta primer mix, a second PCR was run for about 7 to 12 cycles. Using its own MiXCR run on the 5' RACE reads, TCRdb lists one record per CDR3 protein. The sample holds roughly 1,100,000 distinct CDR3 sequences, roughly 24% seen once. The same sample was also used in a study of T cells of mothers and their children.

This chain uses TRBV9 with TRBJ1-3, with D perhaps matching TRBD1 (5 bases). The sequencing input was blood. This TCR derives from a girl aged 2-10 years in good health. This CDR3 is CASQGDSGNTIYF. DNA for the CDR3: TGTGCCAGCCAAGGGGACTCTGGAAACACCATATATTTT.